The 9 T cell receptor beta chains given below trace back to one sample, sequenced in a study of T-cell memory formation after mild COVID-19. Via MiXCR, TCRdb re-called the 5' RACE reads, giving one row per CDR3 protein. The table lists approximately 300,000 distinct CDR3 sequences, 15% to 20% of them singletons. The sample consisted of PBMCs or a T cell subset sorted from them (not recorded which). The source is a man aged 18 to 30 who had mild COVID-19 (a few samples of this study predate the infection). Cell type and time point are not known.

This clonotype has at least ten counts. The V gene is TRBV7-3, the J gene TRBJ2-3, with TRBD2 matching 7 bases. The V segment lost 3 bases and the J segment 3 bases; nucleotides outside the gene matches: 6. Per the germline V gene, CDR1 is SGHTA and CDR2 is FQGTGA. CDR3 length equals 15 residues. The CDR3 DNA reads TGTGCCAGCAGCTTTGGGGGGGGATTGACAGATACGCAGTATTTT. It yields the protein CASSFGGGLTDTQYF.

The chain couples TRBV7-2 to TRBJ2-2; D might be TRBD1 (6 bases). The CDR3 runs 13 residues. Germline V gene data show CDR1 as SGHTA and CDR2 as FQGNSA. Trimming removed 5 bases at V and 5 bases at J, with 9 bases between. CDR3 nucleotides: TGTGCCAGCAGCGATCAGGGGACCGGGGAGCTGTTTTTT. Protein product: CASSDQGTGELFF.

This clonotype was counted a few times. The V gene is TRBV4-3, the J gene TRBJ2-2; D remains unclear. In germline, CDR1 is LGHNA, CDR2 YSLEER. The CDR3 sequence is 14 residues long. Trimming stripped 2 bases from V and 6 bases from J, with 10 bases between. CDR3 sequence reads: CASSQPQGSGELFF. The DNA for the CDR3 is TGCGCCAGCAGCCAACCCCAAGGATCCGGGGAGCTGTTTTTT.

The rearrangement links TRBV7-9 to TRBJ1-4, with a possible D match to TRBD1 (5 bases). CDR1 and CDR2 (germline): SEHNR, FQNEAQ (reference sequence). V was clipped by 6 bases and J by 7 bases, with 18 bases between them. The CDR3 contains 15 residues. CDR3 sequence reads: CASSPNRGGGEKLFF. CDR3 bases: TGTGCCAGCAGTCCTAATCGGGGCGGCGGTGAAAAACTGTTTTTT.

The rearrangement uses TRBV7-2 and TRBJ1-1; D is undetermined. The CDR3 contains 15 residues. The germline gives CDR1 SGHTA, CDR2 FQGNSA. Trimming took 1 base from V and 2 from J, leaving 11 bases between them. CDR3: CASSLVGNPNTEAFF. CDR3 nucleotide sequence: TGTGCCAGCAGCTTAGTGGGGAACCCTAACACTGAAGCTTTCTTT.

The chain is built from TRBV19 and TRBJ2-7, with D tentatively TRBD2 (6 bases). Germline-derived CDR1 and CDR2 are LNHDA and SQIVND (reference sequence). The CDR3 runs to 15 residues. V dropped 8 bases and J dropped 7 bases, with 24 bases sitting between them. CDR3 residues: CASSLNSGSRGEQYF. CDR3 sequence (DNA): TGTGCCAGTTCCTTAAATTCGGGATCCCGGGGGGAGCAGTACTTC.

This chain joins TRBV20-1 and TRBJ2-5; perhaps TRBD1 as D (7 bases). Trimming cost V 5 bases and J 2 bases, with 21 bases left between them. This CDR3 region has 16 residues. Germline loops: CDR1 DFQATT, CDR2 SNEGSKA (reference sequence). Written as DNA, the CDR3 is TGCAGTGCTTCAGGAGGAGGGGGCGGACTACAAGAGACCCAGTACTTC. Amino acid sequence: CSASGGGGGLQETQYF.

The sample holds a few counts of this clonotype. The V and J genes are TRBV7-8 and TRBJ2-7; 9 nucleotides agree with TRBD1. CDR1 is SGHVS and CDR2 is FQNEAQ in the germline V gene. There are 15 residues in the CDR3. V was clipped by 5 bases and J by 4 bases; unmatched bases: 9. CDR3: CASSPAYRGQYEQYV. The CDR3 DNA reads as TGTGCCAGCAGCCCCGCATACAGGGGGCAGTACGAGCAGTACGTC.

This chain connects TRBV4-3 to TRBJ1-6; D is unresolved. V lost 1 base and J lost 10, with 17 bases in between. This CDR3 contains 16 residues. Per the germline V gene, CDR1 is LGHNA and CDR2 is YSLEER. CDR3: CASSQAIHGKGSPLHF. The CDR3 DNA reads TGCGCCAGCAGCCAAGCCATACACGGAAAAGGGTCACCCCTCCACTTT.